This section outlines one T cell receptor beta chain sequence together with its context. The antigen is undetermined. This specimen belongs to a study of OX40 agonist ivuxolimab in advanced cancers. Study context: An anti-OX40 (CD134) antibody with agonistic activity, ivuxolimab, was administered to patients. Across the patients, intravenous ivuxolimab was delivered every 2 weeks at 0.01 to 10 mg/kg. Participants, roughly 80% male, averaged about 56 years of age, ranging from roughly 20 to 85. Study-level findings and limits: Clonal expansion by week 6 occurred in CD4+ and CD8+ blood T cells (at 0.1 to 3.0 mg/kg).

Germline V gene data show CDR1 as MNHEY and CDR2 as SMNVEV (reference sequence). Trimming took 4 bases from V and 2 from J; bases not matched to a gene: 4. The CDR3 is 14 amino acids. The assay was immunoSEQ multiplex PCR, and TCRdb's table has in-frame clones only and misses some. The table records tens of thousands of clones, around 90% of them present only once. This receptor was identified in an adult with an advanced solid tumor such as melanoma, head and neck, liver or kidney cancer. The chain uses TRBV27 and TRBJ1-2, with TRBD1 matching 7 bases. The sequences come from CD4+ or CD8+ T cells sorted from blood, collected in a trial of the OX40 agonist ivuxolimab. As DNA, the CDR3 is TGTGCCAGCAGTTCCCTACAGGGGAACTATGGCTACACCTTC. Translation gives CASSSLQGNYGYTF.